This record concerns one T cell receptor (beta chain) sequence. The antigen is not known. This sample was taken from a study of OX40 agonist ivuxolimab in advanced cancers. Study outcomes and limitations: At 0.1 to 3.0 mg/kg, clonal expansion of CD4+ and CD8+ blood T cells had occurred by week 6. Low normalized clonal expansion also occurred in some nonresponding patients.

The CDR3 spans 13 residues. Germline V CDR1 and CDR2: MNHEY, SVGAGI. V lost 6 bases and J lost 5, with 14 bases in between. Here immunoSEQ multiplex PCR was the method, and the copy in TCRdb shows in-frame clones only, minus some. The sample has some 100,000 clones, around 85% seen once; the top ten hold about 0.82%. The starting material was CD4+ or CD8+ T cells sorted from blood, obtained in a trial of the OX40 agonist ivuxolimab. The clonotype comes from an adult with an advanced solid tumor such as melanoma, head and neck, liver or kidney cancer. This chain joins TRBV6-5 and TRBJ2-7, with D unclear. The DNA of the CDR3 is TGTGCCAGCAGACACTACAACGACAACGAGCAGTACGTC. Translated: CASRHYNDNEQYV.